Presented here are 26 T cell receptor beta chains from one specimen sequenced in a study of glioma-infiltrating T cells after dendritic cell vaccination. The repertoire was sequenced with immunoSEQ multiplex PCR; TCRdb's copy has only in-frame clones and lacks some. Of roughly 60,000 clones in the sample, about 80% are singletons; the top ten hold about a sixth. Time point described: after dendritic cell vaccination, including at tumor progression/relapse. The sequencing here drew on blood, taken after dendritic cell vaccination. These receptors were obtained from a human donor with glioblastoma.

A single count supports this clone. This rearrangement joins TRBV6-1 to TRBJ2-7; 13 positions match TRBD2. CDR1 MNHNS and CDR2 SASEGT come from the germline V gene. CDR3 size: 15 residues. V shed 6 bases and J 2 bases; nucleotides not matched to a gene: 4. CDR3 sequence: CASRIGTSGAYEQYF. In DNA form, the CDR3 reads TGTGCCAGCAGGATCGGGACTAGCGGGGCCTACGAGCAGTACTTC.

This clone occurred once. The chain is built from TRBV6-1 and TRBJ1-4; maybe TRBD1 (6 bases). The V end was cut by 4 bases, the J end by 5 bases, with 17 bases between. CDR1 and CDR2 from the germline V gene are MNHNS and SASEGT. This CDR3 is built from 16 residues. DNA of the CDR3: TGTGCCAGCAGTGGAGAACCGGGACACCTCAATGAAAAACTGTTTTTT. This gives the protein CASSGEPGHLNEKLFF.

The chain is built from TRBV7-3 and TRBJ2-1, with 13 bases identical to TRBD2. The V gene's germline CDR1 is SGHTA and CDR2 FQGTGA. The CDR3 covers 16 residues. The trim removed 5 bases at V and 9 bases at J, leaving 10 bases unmatched. CDR3 region: CASSPSTSGGLSEQFF. Here the CDR3 DNA reads TGTGCCAGCAGCCCGTCGACTAGCGGGGGGCTAAGTGAGCAGTTCTTC.

The chain is built from TRBV19 and TRBJ1-1; D uncertain. The CDR3 has 13 residues. Per germline, CDR1 LNHDA and CDR2 SQIVND (reference sequence). The V and J ends lost 5 bases and 8 bases respectively, with 15 bases between them. The chain's CDR3 is CASSGRALSEAFF. The CDR3 DNA is TGTGCCAGTAGTGGTCGCGCACTCTCCGAAGCTTTCTTT.

The V and J genes are TRBV19 and TRBJ2-3; 9 nucleotides line up with TRBD2. Germline V lookup: CDR1 LNHDA, CDR2 SQIVND (reference sequence). The CDR3 sequence is 17 residues long. J lost 2 bases, V lost 4 bases, and 10 bases had no gene match. The CDR3 DNA reads as TGTGCCAGTAGTACCCGAGGGGCGGGGGGGAACACAGATACGCAGTATTTT. Residues: CASSTRGAGGNTDTQYF.

The chain carries TRBV7-2 and TRBJ1-1; no clear D. The V and J ends lost 0 bases and 5 bases respectively, with 10 bases between them. The CDR3 covers 14 residues. CDR1 is SGHTA, CDR2 FQGNSA, per germline. CDR3 region: CASSLAARLTEAFF. DNA of the CDR3: TGTGCCAGCAGCTTAGCGGCCAGGCTAACTGAAGCTTTCTTT.

This clone appeared once. V gene TRBV30 combines with J gene TRBJ1-2; possible D gene TRBD1, 5 bases. With 2 bases removed from V and 5 bases from J, the gap between germline ends came to 12 bases. The germline gives CDR1 GTSNPN, CDR2 SVGIG (reference sequence). This CDR3 contains 13 residues. The CDR3 coding sequence is TGTGCCTGGAGTTTTGGGGGGAGATATGGCTACACCTTC. It translates to CAWSFGGRYGYTF.

This clone appeared a few times. The chain uses TRBV4-2 and TRBJ2-2; TRBD2 aligns across 7 bases. The trim removed 3 bases at V and 4 bases at J, leaving 5 bases unmatched. CDR3 length equals 15 residues. Germline CDR1 and CDR2: LGHNA and YNFKEQ. Here the CDR3 DNA reads TGTGCCAGCAGCCATTCTAGCGGAACCACCGGGGAGCTGTTTTTT. It yields the protein CASSHSSGTTGELFF.

The V gene is TRBV5-1, the J gene TRBJ1-1, with D tentatively TRBD1 (5 bases). V lost 6 bases to trimming and J lost 0 bases, with 12 bases between them. This CDR3 has 14 residues. Per the germline V gene, CDR1 is SGHRS and CDR2 is YFSETQ. The CDR3 loop reads CASTAGTVNTEAFF. Written as DNA, the CDR3 is TGCGCCAGCACTGCGGGGACCGTGAACACTGAAGCTTTCTTT.

A single count supports this clone. This sequence joins TRBV7-3 and TRBJ2-3, with TRBD2 matching 13 bases. Germline V gives CDR1 SGHTA, CDR2 FQGTGA. The V segment lost 4 bases and the J segment 4 bases; nucleotides outside the gene matches: 5. The CDR3 covers 16 residues. The CDR3 sequence: CASSSQTSGGSDTQYF. The DNA for the CDR3 is TGTGCCAGCAGCTCCCAGACTAGCGGGGGGTCAGATACGCAGTATTTT.

The J gene is TRBJ2-5, the V gene TRBV4-1; 10 bases agree with TRBD1. Matching the DNA end better, TRBJ2-7 makes the J call doubtful. Germline CDR1 reads MGHRA; CDR2 reads YSYEKL. The CDR3 totals 16 residues. The CDR3 loop reads CASSQVPGTGVDEQYF. CDR3 DNA: TGCGCCAGCAGCCAAGTCCCCGGGACAGGGGTGGACGAGCAGTACTTC.

This chain connects TRBV9 to TRBJ1-2; 7 positions match TRBD1. V gave up 3 bases and J gave up 11 bases; unmatched junction bases: 4. Germline lookup yields CDR1 SGDLS and CDR2 YYNGEE. CDR3 length: 11 amino acids. The CDR3 DNA reads as TGTGCCAGCAGCGGACAGGGTTTTTACACCTTC. This sequence encodes CASSGQGFYTF.

The rearrangement joins TRBV5-1 to TRBJ2-5; D may be TRBD1 (6 bases). The V end lost 4 bases, the J end lost 0 bases, and 13 bases lay between the germline ends. The CDR3 totals 15 residues. Per the germline V gene, CDR1 is SGHRS and CDR2 is YFSETQ. CDR3 in amino acids: CASSRSGTHQETQYF. In DNA, the CDR3 is TGCGCCAGCAGCAGATCCGGGACACACCAAGAGACCCAGTACTTC.

The chain uses TRBV5-4 and TRBJ1-3; D might be TRBD1 (5 bases). CDR3 length: 16 amino acids. From germline, CDR1 is SGHNT and CDR2 YYREEE (reference sequence). Deletions cut 0 bases from V and 6 bases from J, with 16 bases between. The CDR3 DNA follows: TGTGCCAGCAGCTTGGGTAGTGGCAGGGAAGAAAACACCATATATTTT. This translates into CASSLGSGREENTIYF.

CDR3 coding DNA: TGCAGCGTTGGCGGGGGGACAGGGGTGCTCTCCTACAATGAGCAGTTCTTC. Translation: CSVGGGTGVLSYNEQFF. The chain combines TRBV29-1 with TRBJ2-1, with 10 nucleotides matching TRBD1. In germline, CDR1 is SQVTM, CDR2 ANQGSEA. The length of the CDR3 is 17 residues. J lost 0 bases, V lost 4 bases, and 9 bases had no gene match.

The V and J genes are TRBV7-2 and TRBJ2-7; 9 positions agree with TRBD1. The length of the CDR3 is 13 residues. V was pared by 4 bases and J by 3 bases, with 1 base of the junction left unmatched. Germline assignment: CDR1 SGHTA and CDR2 FQGNSA. The CDR3 reads CASSSTGGYEQYF. CDR3 sequence (DNA): TGTGCCAGCAGCTCGACAGGGGGCTACGAGCAGTACTTC.

This clone appeared a single time. The J gene is TRBJ2-6, the V gene TRBV6-5, with D perhaps TRBD2 (5 bases). Germline CDR1 reads MNHEY; CDR2 reads SVGAGI. Trimming cost V 6 bases and J 0 bases, with 9 bases left between them. The CDR3 has 15 residues. CDR3 amino acids: CASSHTSSGANVLTF. CDR3 DNA sequence: TGTGCCAGCAGCCATACTAGCTCTGGGGCCAACGTCCTGACTTTC.

This rearrangement joins TRBV4-2 to TRBJ1-5; TRBD1 matches 11 bases. CDR1 is LGHNA, CDR2 YNFKEQ, per germline. V lost 5 bases and J lost 6; bases outside the gene matches: 6. The CDR3 runs to 15 residues. CDR3 bases: TGTGCCAGCAGCGCAGGACAGGGGGCCGGTCAGCCCCAGCATTTT. This codes for CASSAGQGAGQPQHF.

The V gene is TRBV7-9, the J gene TRBJ1-2; TRBD1 is a possible D gene (6 bases). The CDR3 runs 16 residues. Germline V lookup: CDR1 SEHNR, CDR2 FQNEAQ (reference sequence). The ends were cut back, 0 bases at V and 4 bases at J, with 15 bases in the middle. CDR3 amino acids: CASSLAGRQAGYGYTF. The CDR3, as DNA: TGTGCCAGCAGCTTAGCGGGGCGACAGGCGGGCTATGGCTACACCTTC.

V usage is TRBV9 and J usage is TRBJ1-2, with 7 bases identical to TRBD1. The trim removed 0 bases at V and 0 bases at J, leaving 5 bases unmatched. The CDR3 extends over 16 amino acids. Germline loops: CDR1 SGDLS, CDR2 YYNGEE. CDR3: CASSVDEGAPNYGYTF. The CDR3 DNA reads TGTGCCAGCAGCGTAGACGAGGGGGCGCCTAACTATGGCTACACCTTC.

The gene calls are TRBV6-4 and TRBJ1-5; no clear D gene. CDR3 length equals 12 residues. V lost 1 base and J 6 bases, leaving 4 bases between the germline ends. Per the germline V gene, CDR1 is MRHNA and CDR2 is SNTAGT. CDR3 in amino acids: CASSDYSQPQHF. The CDR3 DNA reads TGTGCCAGCAGTGACTACAGTCAGCCCCAGCATTTT.

The chain employs TRBV27 and TRBJ2-1; 15 nucleotides line up with TRBD2. Germline V gene lookup returns CDR1 MNHEY and CDR2 SMNVEV (reference sequence). V was pared by 5 bases and J by 15 bases, with 8 bases of the junction left unmatched. This CDR3 has 14 amino acids. The chain's CDR3 is CASSPRTSGGARFF. In nucleotides, the CDR3 is TGTGCCAGCAGTCCCCGGACTAGCGGGGGGGCGCGGTTCTTC.

V and J are TRBV7-9 and TRBJ1-6; 11 bases map to TRBD1. V dropped 1 base and J dropped 9; count of bases not matched to a gene: 5. Germline values: CDR1 SEHNR, CDR2 FQNEAQ (reference sequence). CDR3 length equals 16 residues. The CDR3 bases are TGTGCCAGCAGCTTAGGGACAGGGGGCCTCGGTTCACCCCTCCACTTT. It is translated as CASSLGTGGLGSPLHF. The whole variable domain, remainder taken from reference TRBV7-9 and TRBJ1-6, is DTGVSQNPRHKITKRGQNVTFRCDPISEHNRLYWYRQTLGQGPEFLTYFQNEAQLEKSRLLSDRFSAERPKGSFSTLEIQRTEQGDSAMYLCASSLGTGGLGSPLHFGNGTRLTVT.

This chain connects TRBV4-3 to TRBJ2-7; D may be TRBD1 (6 bases). Germline V CDR1 and CDR2: LGHNA, YSLEER. The CDR3 consists of 14 residues. V was cut by 0 bases and J by 2 bases, with 8 bases left in between. The CDR3 nucleotides read TGCGCCAGCAGCCAAGATACAGGGACCTACGAGCAGTACTTC. Encoded protein: CASSQDTGTYEQYF.

The chain joins TRBV25-1 to TRBJ1-4, with 7 bases that match TRBD1. Germline V gene sequence: CDR1 MGHDK, CDR2 SYGVNS. After removal of 2 bases from V and 4 bases from J, the junction contained 7 bases not matched to a gene. The CDR3 consists of 16 residues. The CDR3, as DNA: TGTGCCAGCAGTGAACTACAGGGGCGAGGTAATGAAAAACTGTTTTTT. This translates into CASSELQGRGNEKLFF.

The gene calls are TRBV7-2 and TRBJ2-7; the D gene is possibly TRBD1 (6 bases). CDR1 is SGHTA, CDR2 FQGNSA, per germline. The V and J ends lost 1 base and 3 bases respectively, with 10 bases between them. This CDR3 contains 14 residues. CDR3 nucleotides: TGTGCCAGCAGCTTAGGGGGACACAACTACGAGCAGTACTTC. Translated: CASSLGGHNYEQYF. The complete variable domain, with remaining parts taken from reference TRBV7-2 and TRBJ2-7, reads GAGVSQSPSNKVTEKGKDVELRCDPISGHTALYWYRQSLGQGLEFLIYFQGNSAPDKSGLPSDRFSAERTGGSVSTLTIQRTQQEDSAVYLCASSLGGHNYEQYFGPGTRLTVT.